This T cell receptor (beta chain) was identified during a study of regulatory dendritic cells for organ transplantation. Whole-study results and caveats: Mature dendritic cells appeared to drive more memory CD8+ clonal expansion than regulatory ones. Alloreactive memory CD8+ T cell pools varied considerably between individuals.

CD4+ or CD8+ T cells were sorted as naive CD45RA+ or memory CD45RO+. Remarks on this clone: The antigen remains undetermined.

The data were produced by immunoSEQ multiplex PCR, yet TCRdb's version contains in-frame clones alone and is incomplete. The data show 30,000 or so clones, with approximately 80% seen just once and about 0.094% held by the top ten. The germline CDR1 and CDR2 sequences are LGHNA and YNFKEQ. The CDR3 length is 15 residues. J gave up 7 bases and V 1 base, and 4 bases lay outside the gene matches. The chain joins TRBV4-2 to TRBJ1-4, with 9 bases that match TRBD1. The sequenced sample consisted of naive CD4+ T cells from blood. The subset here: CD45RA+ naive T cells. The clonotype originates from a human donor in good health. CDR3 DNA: TGTGCCAGCAGCCAAGGGGACAGGGAGGGTGAAAAACTGTTTTTT. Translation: CASSQGDREGEKLFF.